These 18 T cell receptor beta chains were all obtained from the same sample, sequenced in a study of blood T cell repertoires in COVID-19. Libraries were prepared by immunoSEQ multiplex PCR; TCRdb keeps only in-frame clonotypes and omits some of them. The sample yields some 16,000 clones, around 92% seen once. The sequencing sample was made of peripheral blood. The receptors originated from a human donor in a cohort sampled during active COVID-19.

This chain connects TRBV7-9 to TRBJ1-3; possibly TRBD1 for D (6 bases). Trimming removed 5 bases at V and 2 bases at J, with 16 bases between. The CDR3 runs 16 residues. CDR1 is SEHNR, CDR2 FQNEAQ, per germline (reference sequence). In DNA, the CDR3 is TGTGCCAGCAGCCTACTGACAGGATATACTGGAAACACCATATATTTT. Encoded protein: CASSLLTGYTGNTIYF.

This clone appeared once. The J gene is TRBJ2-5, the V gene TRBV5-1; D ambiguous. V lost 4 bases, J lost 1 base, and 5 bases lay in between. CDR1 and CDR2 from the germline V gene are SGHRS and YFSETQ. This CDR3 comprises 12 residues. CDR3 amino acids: CASSESQETQYF. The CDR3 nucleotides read TGCGCCAGCAGCGAGTCCCAAGAGACCCAGTACTTC.

For the CDR3, the DNA is TGTGCCTGGAGTTCAGGGGACCATAGCAATCAGCCCCAGCATTTT. It specifies CAWSSGDHSNQPQHF. V gene TRBV30 combines with J gene TRBJ1-5, with a possible D match to TRBD1 (6 bases). V was cut by 2 bases and J by 0 bases, with 11 bases left in between. Germline loops: CDR1 GTSNPN, CDR2 SVGIG (reference sequence). The CDR3 runs to 15 residues.

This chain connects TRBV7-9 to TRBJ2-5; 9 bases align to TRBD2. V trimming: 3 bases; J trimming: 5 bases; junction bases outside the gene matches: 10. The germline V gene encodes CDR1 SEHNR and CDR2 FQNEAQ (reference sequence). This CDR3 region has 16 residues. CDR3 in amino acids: CASSFIDSGRGETQYF. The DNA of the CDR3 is TGTGCCAGCAGCTTCATCGATAGCGGGAGAGGTGAGACCCAGTACTTC.

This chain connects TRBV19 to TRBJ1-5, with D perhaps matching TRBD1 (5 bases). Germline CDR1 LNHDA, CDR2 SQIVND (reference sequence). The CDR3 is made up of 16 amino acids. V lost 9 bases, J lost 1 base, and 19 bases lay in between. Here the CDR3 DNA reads TGTGCCAGCAAGTGGGGGGTCGGTCGAAGCAATCAGCCCCAGCATTTT. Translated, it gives CASKWGVGRSNQPQHF.

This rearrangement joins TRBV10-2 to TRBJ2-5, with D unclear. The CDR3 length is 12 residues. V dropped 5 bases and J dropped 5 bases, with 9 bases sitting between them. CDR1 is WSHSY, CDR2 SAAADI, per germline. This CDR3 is CASSSVRETQYF. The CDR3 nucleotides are TGCGCCAGCAGTTCCGTTCGGGAGACCCAGTACTTC.

The CDR3 DNA follows: TGTGCCACCGAAGTAGAGACGGGACATAAAAATGAGCAGTTCTTC. Its translation: CATEVETGHKNEQFF. The rearrangement links TRBV27 to TRBJ2-1; the D gene is possibly TRBD1 (6 bases). V was pared by 10 bases and J by 7 bases, with 23 bases between. Germline V gene data show CDR1 as MNHEY and CDR2 as SMNVEV (reference sequence). CDR3 length equals 15 residues.

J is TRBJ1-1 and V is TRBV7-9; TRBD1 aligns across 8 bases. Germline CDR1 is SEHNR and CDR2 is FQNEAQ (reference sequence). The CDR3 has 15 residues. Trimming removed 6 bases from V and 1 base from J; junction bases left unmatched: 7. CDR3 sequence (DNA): TGTGCCAGCAGAAATCAGGGGGCCACGAACACTGAAGCTTTCTTT. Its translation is CASRNQGATNTEAFF. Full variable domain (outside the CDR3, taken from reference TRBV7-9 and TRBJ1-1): DTGVSQNPRHKITKRGQNVTFRCDPISEHNRLYWYRQTLGQGPEFLTYFQNEAQLEKSRLLSDRFSAERPKGSFSTLEIQRTEQGDSAMYLCASRNQGATNTEAFFGQGTRLTVV.

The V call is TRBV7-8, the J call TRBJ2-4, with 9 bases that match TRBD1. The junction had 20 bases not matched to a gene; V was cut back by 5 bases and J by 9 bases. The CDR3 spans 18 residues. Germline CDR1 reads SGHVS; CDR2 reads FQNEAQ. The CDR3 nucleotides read TGTGCCAGCAGCCCTGCGGGGACAGGGAACCCCAAGGGCGTCATTCAGTACTTC. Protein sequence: CASSPAGTGNPKGVIQYF.

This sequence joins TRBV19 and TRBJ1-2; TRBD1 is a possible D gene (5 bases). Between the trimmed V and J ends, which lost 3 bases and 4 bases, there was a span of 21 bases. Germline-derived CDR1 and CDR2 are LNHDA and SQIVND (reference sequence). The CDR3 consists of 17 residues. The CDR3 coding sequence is TGTGCCAGTAGTATCAGCCGCCGGCGGGGCGGGAGCTATGGCTACACCTTC. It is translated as CASSISRRRGGSYGYTF.

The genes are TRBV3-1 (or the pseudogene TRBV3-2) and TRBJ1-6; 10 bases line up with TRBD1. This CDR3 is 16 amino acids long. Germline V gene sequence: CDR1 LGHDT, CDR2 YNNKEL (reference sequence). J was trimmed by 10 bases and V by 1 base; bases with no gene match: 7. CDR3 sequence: CASSQVGGQGNSPLHF. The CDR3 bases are TGTGCCAGCAGCCAAGTAGGGGGACAGGGGAACTCACCCCTCCACTTT.

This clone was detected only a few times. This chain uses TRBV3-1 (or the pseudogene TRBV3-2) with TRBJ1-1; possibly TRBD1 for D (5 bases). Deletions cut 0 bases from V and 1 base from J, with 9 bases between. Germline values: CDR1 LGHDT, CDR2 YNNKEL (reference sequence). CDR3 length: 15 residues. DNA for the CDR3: TGTGCCAGCAGCCAAGACGGGGGGGAGAACACTGAAGCTTTCTTT. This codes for CASSQDGGENTEAFF.

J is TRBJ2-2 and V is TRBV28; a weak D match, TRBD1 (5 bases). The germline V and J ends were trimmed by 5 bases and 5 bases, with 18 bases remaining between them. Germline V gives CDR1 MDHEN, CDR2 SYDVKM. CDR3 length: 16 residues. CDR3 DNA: TGTGCCAGCAGTCCGGCAGGGCACAAAGGGACCGGGGAGCTGTTTTTT. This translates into CASSPAGHKGTGELFF.

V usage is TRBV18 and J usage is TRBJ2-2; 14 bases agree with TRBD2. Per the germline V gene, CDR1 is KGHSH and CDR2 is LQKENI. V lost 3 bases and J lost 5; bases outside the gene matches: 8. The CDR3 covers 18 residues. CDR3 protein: CASSPSGLAGVRTGELFF. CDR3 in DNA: TGTGCCAGCTCACCTTCGGGACTAGCGGGAGTAAGGACCGGGGAGCTGTTTTTT.

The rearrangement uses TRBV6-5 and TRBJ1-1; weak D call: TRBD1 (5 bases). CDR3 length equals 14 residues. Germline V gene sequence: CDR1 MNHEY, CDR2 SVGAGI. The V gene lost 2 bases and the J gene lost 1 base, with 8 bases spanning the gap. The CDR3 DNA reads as TGTGCCAGCAGTTACGTGGGGGGGAACACTGAAGCTTTCTTT. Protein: CASSYVGGNTEAFF.

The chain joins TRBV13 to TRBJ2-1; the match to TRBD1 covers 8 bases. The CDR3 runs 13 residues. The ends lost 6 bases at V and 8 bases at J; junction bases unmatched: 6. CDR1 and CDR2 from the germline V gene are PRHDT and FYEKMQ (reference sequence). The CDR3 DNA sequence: TGTGCCAGCAGACAGGACAGGGTTGATGAGCAGTTCTTC. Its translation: CASRQDRVDEQFF.

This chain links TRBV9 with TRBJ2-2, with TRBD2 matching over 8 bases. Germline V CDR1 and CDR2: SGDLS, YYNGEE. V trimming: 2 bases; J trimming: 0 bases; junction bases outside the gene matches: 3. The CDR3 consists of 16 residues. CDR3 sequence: CASSVELAANTGELFF. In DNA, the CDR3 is TGTGCCAGCAGCGTCGAACTAGCGGCGAACACCGGGGAGCTGTTTTTT.

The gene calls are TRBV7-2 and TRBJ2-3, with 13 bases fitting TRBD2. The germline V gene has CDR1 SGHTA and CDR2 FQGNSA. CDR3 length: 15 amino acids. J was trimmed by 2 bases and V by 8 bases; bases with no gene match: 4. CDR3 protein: CASSGTSGTTDTQYF. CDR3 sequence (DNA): TGTGCCAGCTCCGGGACTAGCGGGACCACAGATACGCAGTATTTT. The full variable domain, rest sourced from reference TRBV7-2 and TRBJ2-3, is GAGVSQSPSNKVTEKGKDVELRCDPISGHTALYWYRQSLGQGLEFLIYFQGNSAPDKSGLPSDRFSAERTGGSVSTLTIQRTQQEDSAVYLCASSGTSGTTDTQYFGPGTRLTVL.